This T cell receptor beta chain was sequenced during a study of blood T cell repertoires in COVID-19. Study information: The United States, Italy and Spain were the sources of the acute and convalescent COVID-19 samples. From T cells, B-cell-depleted T cells, or PBMCs came the material, which was cDNA or gDNA.

Participants reported their clinical history, and cohort assignment relied on those reports. In the study's own analysis: It was from reference gene primer amplification that nucleated cell counts were estimated. Measured with immunoSEQ multiplex PCR; TCRdb has only the in-frame clones, and not every one. V and J calls and clone size follow that table, whereas D and trimming were derived from the DNA. The repertoire holds 350,000 to 450,000 clones, with approximately 90% as singletons. The sequence was collected from a woman between 40 and 55 years old who had been exposed to COVID-19. Sequencing used PBMCs or T cells enriched from blood (not recorded which).

CDR3 protein: CASSLTTTGAGVYNEQFF. CDR3 coding DNA: TGTGCCAGCAGCTTAACCACTACGGGAGCGGGAGTCTACAATGAGCAGTTCTTC. This chain joins TRBV7-2 and TRBJ2-1; the match to TRBD2 covers 8 bases. Germline trimming cut 2 bases from V and 3 bases from J; bases unmatched to any gene: 12. The germline CDR1 and CDR2 sequences are SGHTA and FQGNSA. The CDR3 is made up of 18 amino acids.